The clone carrying this T cell receptor beta chain occurred once. The CDR3 consists of 14 residues. V lost 4 bases and J lost 4, with 14 bases in between. The germline V gene encodes CDR1 GTSNPN and CDR2 SVGIG (reference sequence). It was with 60 Vbeta and 13 Jbeta primers that the PCR ran. The method was immunoSEQ multiplex PCR; TCRdb's version includes in-frame clones alone and lacks a portion of them. This sample yields 180,000 or so clones, of which around 75% are seen a single time; over 2.5% belongs to the top ten. These data come from a study of cytomegalovirus exposure and HLA in healthy donors.

The sequence was obtained from a male donor in good health and CMV-seronegative. Sequences were obtained from PBMCs. The gene calls are TRBV30 and TRBJ1-5; D may be TRBD1 (5 bases). CDR3 sequence: CAWNLKGQNQPQHF. The CDR3, as DNA: TGTGCCTGGAATTTAAAGGGGCAAAATCAGCCCCAGCATTTT.